The entry that follows covers one T cell receptor (beta chain) sequence. Its antigen remains unknown. This sample stems from a study of T cell responses to AZD1222 COVID-19 vaccine. Study-wide results and caveats: There were mostly white British donors and more females than males, and clonal diversity was possibly underestimated. None of the repertoires were sampled until the peak T cell response had passed. Spike-specific TCR breadth rose after two AZD1222 doses, and depth rose as well.

Sequenced by immunoSEQ multiplex PCR; TCRdb stores in-frame clones only, minus some. The sample carries some 140,000 clones, 85% to 90% recorded once. This clonotype was sampled from an adult in good health. The sample in question was peripheral blood, obtained on day 0 of MenACWY control vaccination.

For the CDR3, the DNA is TGTGCCAGCTCACCCGGGACAGGGAACTATGGCTACACCTTC. As protein: CASSPGTGNYGYTF. The V call is TRBV18, the J call TRBJ1-2; 9 nucleotides match TRBD1. Germline CDR1 KGHSH, CDR2 LQKENI. Germline trimming cut 3 bases from V and 2 bases from J; bases unmatched to any gene: 1. This CDR3 has 14 residues.